The 30 T cell receptor beta chains below all came from one sample that was sequenced in a study of blood T cell repertoires in COVID-19 (TCRdb year 2020). The library was prepared using the immunoSEQ multiplex PCR assay. TCRdb took over this immuneACCESS table, retaining in-frame rearrangements with V and J assigned. Such tables are incomplete; in checked studies, under half of the missing clones stem from an unresolved V gene, and the remainder is unexplained. This sample holds around 75,000 clones; about 85% were observed only once. The biggest ten clones account for 9.5% to 15% of the sample. Sequenced material: peripheral blood. The receptors come from a man aged 50-59 years with COVID-19, enrolled during active disease.

The gene calls are TRBV6-5 and TRBJ2-1, with 9 bases matching TRBD1. The V and J ends lost 8 bases and 7 bases, in that order; junction bases with no gene match: 6. Germline CDR1 reads MNHEY; CDR2 reads SVGAGI. CDR3 length: 13 residues. The CDR3 DNA is TGTGCCAGCGGAACGGACAGGGGAAATGAGCAGTTCTTC. Its translation is CASGTDRGNEQFF.

This clone was seen a handful of times. This chain links TRBV14 with TRBJ2-4; D possibly corresponds to TRBD1 (5 bases). This CDR3 has 15 residues. In germline, CDR1 is SGHDN, CDR2 FVKESK. V lost 4 bases and J 7 bases, leaving 17 bases between the germline ends. This chain's CDR3 is CASSPSGGAGNIQYF. The CDR3 DNA follows: TGTGCCAGCAGCCCCTCGGGCGGAGCAGGGAACATTCAGTACTTC.

This chain uses TRBV6-4 with TRBJ2-7; weak D call: TRBD1 (6 bases). With 6 bases removed from V and 2 bases from J, the gap between germline ends came to 11 bases. The length of the CDR3 is 13 residues. Germline V CDR1 and CDR2: MRHNA, SNTAGT. The CDR3 is CASRNRETYEQYF. CDR3 coding DNA: TGTGCCAGCAGAAACAGGGAAACCTACGAGCAGTACTTC.

CDR3: CASSHRDTPYEKLFF. The CDR3 nucleotides read TGTGCCAGTAGTCACCGGGACACTCCGTATGAAAAACTGTTTTTT. V usage is TRBV19 and J usage is TRBJ1-4; D may be TRBD1 (6 bases). With 5 bases removed from V and 6 bases from J, the gap between germline ends came to 16 bases. This CDR3 contains 15 residues. The V gene's germline CDR1 is LNHDA and CDR2 SQIVND (reference sequence). Full variable domain (outside the CDR3, taken from reference TRBV19 and TRBJ1-4): DGGITQSPKYLFRKEGQNVTLSCEQNLNHDAMYWYRQDPGQGLRLIYYSQIVNDFQKGDIAEGYSVSREKKESFPLTVTSAQKNPTAFYLCASSHRDTPYEKLFFGSGTQLSVL.

The rearrangement links TRBV27 to TRBJ2-1; perhaps TRBD2 as D (6 bases). The length of the CDR3 is 17 residues. Trimming stripped 1 base from V and 5 bases from J, with 18 bases between. Per the germline V gene, CDR1 is MNHEY and CDR2 is SMNVEV (reference sequence). CDR3 amino acids: CASSLWRGGGANNEQFF. DNA for the CDR3: TGTGCCAGCAGTTTATGGCGTGGGGGAGGAGCCAACAATGAGCAGTTCTTC.

The rearrangement uses TRBV18 and TRBJ1-3; D may be TRBD1 (5 bases). CDR1 KGHSH and CDR2 LQKENI come from the germline V gene. This CDR3 comprises 15 residues. V lost 6 bases, J lost 0 bases, and 12 bases lay in between. CDR3 sequence reads: CASSPRRGSGNTIYF. CDR3 sequence (DNA): TGTGCCAGCTCTCCCAGAAGGGGCTCTGGAAACACCATATATTTT. Full variable domain (missing parts from reference TRBV18 and TRBJ1-3): NAGVMQNPRHLVRRRGQEARLRCSPMKGHSHVYWYRQLPEEGLKFMVYLQKENIIDESGMPKERFSAEFPKEGPSILRIQQVVRGDSAAYFCASSPRRGSGNTIYFGEGSWLTVV.

The chain is built from TRBV18 and TRBJ2-7, with 7 bases matching TRBD1. V lost 4 bases, J lost 5 bases, and 14 bases stayed unmatched. The CDR3 length is 16 residues. The germline CDR1 and CDR2 sequences are KGHSH and LQKENI. CDR3 coding DNA: TGTGCCAGCTCACTCCGACAGGGAGTGATTCGGCACGAGCAGTACTTC. Translating it yields CASSLRQGVIRHEQYF.

This chain's CDR3 is CASSQGFYGYTF. The DNA for the CDR3 is TGTGCCAGCAGCCAGGGTTTCTATGGCTACACCTTC. The chain employs TRBV6-5 and TRBJ1-2; a possible D gene is TRBD1 (5 bases). V was shortened by 6 bases and J by 4 bases, with 9 bases between the two germline ends. The CDR3 is made up of 12 amino acids. Germline V CDR1 and CDR2: MNHEY, SVGAGI.

This clone has a count of ten or more. This chain's CDR3 is CASSQTDFQETQYF. DNA for the CDR3: TGTGCCAGCAGCCAAACAGATTTCCAAGAGACCCAGTACTTC. The chain links TRBV3-1 (or the pseudogene TRBV3-2) to TRBJ2-5; D is ambiguous. V lost 2 bases to trimming and J lost 1 base, with 8 bases between them. CDR1 is LGHDT, CDR2 YNNKEL, per germline (reference sequence). The CDR3 sequence is 14 residues long.

This chain joins TRBV15 and TRBJ2-1; 7 nucleotides align to TRBD2. This CDR3 contains 17 residues. The germline gives CDR1 LNHNV, CDR2 YYDKDF (reference sequence). J gave up 1 base and V 3 bases, and 9 bases lay outside the gene matches. The CDR3 DNA is TGTGCCACCAGCAGGGAACGGGCGGGAGTTTCCTACAATGAGCAGTTCTTC. As protein: CATSRERAGVSYNEQFF.

The chain uses TRBV4-1 and TRBJ2-1, with 10 bases aligning to TRBD1. The CDR3 loop spans 15 amino acids. Germline CDR1 is MGHRA and CDR2 is YSYEKL. After removal of 5 bases from V and 3 bases from J, the junction contained 4 bases not matched to a gene. The CDR3 nucleotides read TGCGCCAGCAGCTCCCGGACAGGGGGCTACAATGAGCAGTTCTTC. Translated, it gives CASSSRTGGYNEQFF.

The gene calls are TRBV5-1 and TRBJ2-5, with 10 bases that match TRBD1. J was trimmed by 4 bases and V by 2 bases; bases with no gene match: 5. In germline, CDR1 is SGHRS, CDR2 YFSETQ. The CDR3 is 15 amino acids. The CDR3 nucleotides read TGCGCCAGCAGCTTCCGACAGGGGGCGGGAGAGACCCAGTACTTC. It encodes CASSFRQGAGETQYF.

The chain joins TRBV6-5 to TRBJ1-1, with unresolved D. This CDR3 contains 11 residues. Germline CDR1 MNHEY, CDR2 SVGAGI. V was pared by 8 bases and J by 5 bases, with 9 bases between. The CDR3 sequence is CASLGRTEAFF. CDR3 in DNA: TGTGCCAGCCTGGGGAGGACTGAAGCTTTCTTT.

V is TRBV14 and J is TRBJ1-2; no reliable D call. Germline-derived CDR1 and CDR2 are SGHDN and FVKESK. The CDR3 is 14 residues long. V was trimmed by 5 bases and J by 8 bases, leaving 18 bases between them. The CDR3: CASSLSLRSRGYTF. CDR3 nucleotides: TGTGCCAGCAGCTTATCTCTTCGGTCGAGAGGCTACACCTTC.

V is TRBV7-3 and J is TRBJ2-1; TRBD1 might be the D (5 bases). Trimming took off 5 bases at V and 6 bases at J, with 5 bases between the two ends. CDR1 SGHTA and CDR2 FQGTGA come from the germline V gene. This CDR3 region has 11 residues. Written as DNA, the CDR3 is TGTGCCAGCAGCCAGGGCAATGAGCAGTTCTTC. Amino acid sequence: CASSQGNEQFF.

This clone was seen only a few times. The chain combines TRBV19 with TRBJ1-2; a possible D gene is TRBD1 (5 bases). Germline V gene lookup returns CDR1 LNHDA and CDR2 SQIVND (reference sequence). The CDR3 has 13 amino acids. V lost 1 base, J lost 4 bases, and 7 bases lay in between. Here the CDR3 DNA reads TGTGCCAGTAGTATAGTCGACAGCTATGGCTACACCTTC. It specifies CASSIVDSYGYTF.

This clone came up a few times. The chain uses TRBV6-2 or TRBV6-3 and TRBJ2-7; D is uncertain. CDR3 size: 12 residues. Per germline, CDR1 MNHEY and CDR2 SVGEGT. V was clipped by 5 bases and J by 3 bases, with 8 bases between them. CDR3 DNA sequence: TGTGCCAGCAGTCAGAACCGCTACGAGCAGTACTTC. Protein product: CASSQNRYEQYF.

The chain employs TRBV2 and TRBJ2-5, with no clear D. There are 11 residues in the CDR3. Germline V gene data show CDR1 as SNHLY and CDR2 as FYNNEI. V lost 2 bases, J lost 5 bases, and 3 bases lay in between. CDR3 sequence (DNA): TGTGCCAGCAGTGAACGGGAGACCCAGTACTTC. As protein: CASSERETQYF.

V gene TRBV7-2 combines with J gene TRBJ2-7; TRBD2 might be the D (7 bases). The CDR3 loop spans 16 amino acids. Germline CDR1 is SGHTA and CDR2 is FQGNSA. V lost 0 bases to trimming and J lost 0 bases, with 12 bases between them. The CDR3 sequence is CASSLAGGGTSYEQYF. DNA for the CDR3: TGTGCCAGCAGCTTAGCGGGAGGGGGGACCTCCTACGAGCAGTACTTC.

The chain uses TRBV14 and TRBJ2-1, with TRBD1 as a possible D gene (5 bases). The CDR3 sequence is 13 residues long. The ends were cut back, 4 bases at V and 13 bases at J, with 17 bases in the middle. CDR1 and CDR2 from the germline V gene are SGHDN and FVKESK. The CDR3 sequence is CASSLSPTVEQFF. Here the CDR3 DNA reads TGTGCCAGCAGCCTGTCTCCGACAGTTGAACAGTTCTTC.

The gene calls are TRBV9 and TRBJ2-5; possibly TRBD1 for D (6 bases). The V end was cut by 3 bases, the J end by 5 bases, with 14 bases between. The CDR3 sequence is 14 residues long. From germline, CDR1 is SGDLS and CDR2 YYNGEE. The CDR3 here is CASSAPQGSETQYF. CDR3 nucleotides: TGTGCCAGCAGCGCCCCACAGGGATCGGAGACCCAGTACTTC.

The rearrangement uses TRBV6-5 and TRBJ2-6; TRBD1 matches at 7 bases. Germline loops: CDR1 MNHEY, CDR2 SVGAGI. V gave up 7 bases and J gave up 2 bases; unmatched junction bases: 2. This CDR3 is 14 amino acids long. CDR3 in DNA: TGTGCCAGCATAGGGGGCGCTGGGGCCAACGTCCTGACTTTC. This codes for CASIGGAGANVLTF.

This chain links TRBV15 with TRBJ1-1, with 9 positions matching TRBD1. Germline CDR1 and CDR2: LNHNV and YYDKDF (reference sequence). The CDR3 has 15 residues. V trimming: 0 bases; J trimming: 10 bases; junction bases outside the gene matches: 9. CDR3 region: CATSRDQGQGGSAFF. The DNA of the CDR3 is TGTGCCACCAGCAGAGATCAGGGACAGGGCGGCTCAGCTTTCTTT.

In DNA, the CDR3 is TGTGCCAGCAGCCAAGACATACTTTACGGCTACACCTTC. Amino acid sequence: CASSQDILYGYTF. This chain joins TRBV3-1 (or the pseudogene TRBV3-2) and TRBJ1-2; D is unresolved. The CDR3 loop spans 13 amino acids. Per germline, CDR1 LGHDT and CDR2 YNNKEL (reference sequence). Between the trimmed V and J ends, which lost 0 bases and 8 bases, there was a span of 10 bases.

This sequence joins TRBV7-8 and TRBJ1-1, with D possibly TRBD1 on 5 matching bases. V was pared by 4 bases and J by 1 base, with 13 bases between. Germline lookup yields CDR1 SGHVS and CDR2 FQNEAQ. The CDR3 is made up of 15 amino acids. The CDR3 reads CASSSRRTRNTEAFF. CDR3 DNA sequence: TGTGCCAGCAGCTCGCGTAGGACAAGGAACACTGAAGCTTTCTTT. Based on the CDR3 plus reference TRBV7-8 and TRBJ1-1, the full variable domain is GAGVSQSPRYKVAKRGQDVALRCDPISGHVSLFWYQQALGQGPEFLTYFQNEAQLDKSGLPSDRFFAERPEGSVSTLKIQRTQQEDSAVYLCASSSRRTRNTEAFFGQGTRLTVV.

This CDR3 is CASSYDPRTGSYEQYF. DNA for the CDR3: TGTGCCAGCAGTTACGACCCTAGGACAGGGAGTTACGAGCAGTACTTC. The chain couples TRBV6-6 to TRBJ2-7; 8 nucleotides agree with TRBD1. Germline CDR1 MNHNY, CDR2 SVGAGI (reference sequence). V lost 2 bases and J lost 4; bases outside the gene matches: 10. The CDR3 contains 16 residues.

The chain employs TRBV10-3 and TRBJ2-7; a possible D gene is TRBD2 (5 bases). This CDR3 has 14 residues. CDR1 and CDR2 from the germline V gene are ENHRY and SYGVKD. The germline V and J ends were trimmed by 3 bases and 3 bases, with 12 bases remaining between them. The CDR3 is CAISDPGIFYEQYF. CDR3 bases: TGTGCCATCAGTGACCCCGGGATCTTCTACGAGCAGTACTTC.

The chain has TRBV7-2 and TRBJ2-1; the match to TRBD2 covers 13 bases. The germline gives CDR1 SGHTA, CDR2 FQGNSA. V shed 0 bases, J shed 8 bases, and the junction held 7 bases outside the gene matches. The CDR3 is 17 amino acids. This CDR3 reads CASSLARTSGSRYEQFF. As DNA, the CDR3 is TGTGCCAGCAGCTTAGCGAGGACTAGCGGGAGTAGGTATGAGCAGTTCTTC.

The chain carries TRBV4-1 and TRBJ1-3; 8 nucleotides align to TRBD1. Germline V gene lookup returns CDR1 MGHRA and CDR2 YSYEKL. The V gene end was trimmed by 5 bases and the J gene end by 4 bases; junction bases not matched to a gene: 10. The CDR3 loop spans 16 amino acids. The CDR3 sequence is CASSDRGLRGGNTIYF. The CDR3 DNA sequence: TGCGCCAGCAGCGACAGGGGCCTACGGGGAGGAAACACCATATATTTT.

This clone has more than one count but fewer than ten. Written as DNA, the CDR3 is TGCGCCAGCAGCCAAGTTCGTAGTCCCGGGGAGCTGTTTTTT. Its translation is CASSQVRSPGELFF. The chain links TRBV4-1 to TRBJ2-2; D is ambiguous. The ends were cut back, 1 base at V and 6 bases at J, with 9 bases in the middle. The CDR3 is made up of 14 amino acids. Germline CDR1 is MGHRA and CDR2 is YSYEKL.